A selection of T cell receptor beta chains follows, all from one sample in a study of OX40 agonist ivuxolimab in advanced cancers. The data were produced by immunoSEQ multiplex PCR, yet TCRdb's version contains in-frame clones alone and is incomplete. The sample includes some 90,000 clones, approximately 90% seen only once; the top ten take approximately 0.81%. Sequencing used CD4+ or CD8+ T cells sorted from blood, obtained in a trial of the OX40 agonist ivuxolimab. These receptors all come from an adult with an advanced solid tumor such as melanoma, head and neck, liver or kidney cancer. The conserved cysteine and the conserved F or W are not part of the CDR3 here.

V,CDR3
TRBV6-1,ASNRTGIPNQPQH
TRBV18,ASSPEGRSYEQY
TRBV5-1,ASRFGLAGANEQY
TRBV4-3,ASSQDLRGWNEQF
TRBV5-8,ASSLAGGGEKLF
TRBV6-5,ASSTLGGDYGYT
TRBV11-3,ASSLRQGIGETQY
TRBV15,ATSRDPVGGYEQY
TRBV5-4,ASSSTGGATNEKLF
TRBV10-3,AISESWGTSHNEQF
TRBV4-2,ASSQGGRMNTEAF
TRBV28,ASTAGGWDTGELF
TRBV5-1,ASGTGQGDYEQY
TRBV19,ASSYRGETQY
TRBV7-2,ASSRQQGYEQY
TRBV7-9,ASSPQVANEKLF
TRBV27,ASSPWDRGRGREKLF
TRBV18,ASSTAGGEDTIY
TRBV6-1,ASTPYESSGNTIY
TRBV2,ASSGEGGTEAF
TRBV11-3,ASSSGDTDTQY
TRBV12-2,ASRLVTGYTEAF
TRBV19,ASSRGQGESGAAF
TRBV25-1,ASSEFLGSARTDTQY
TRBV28,ASTTRAWARRSYEQY
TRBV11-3,ASSEDWGQPQH
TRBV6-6,ASRQQGSSYEQY
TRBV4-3,ASSQDEVGSEAF
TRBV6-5,ASSPRTRNTGELF
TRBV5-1,ASSLEDSIDTDTQY
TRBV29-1,SVGGAVENTEAF
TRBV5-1,ASSLTGSHGYT